Listed here is a single TCR beta chain. Its antigen is not known. The source of the sample is a study of T-cell memory formation after mild COVID-19. Trimming pared 6 bases from V and 0 bases from J, leaving 8 bases between. This CDR3 is 13 amino acids long. The germline gives CDR1 DFQATT, CDR2 SNEGSKA (reference sequence). Study-level results: Largely, contracting CD4+ clones fell within CM and EM, and contracting CD8+ clones within EMRA.

TCRdb independently ran MiXCR on the 5' RACE reads; one entry per CDR3 protein. The sample shows around 300,000 distinct CDR3 sequences, approximately 20% of them seen only once. This sequence joins TRBV20-1 and TRBJ1-4; D call uncertain. This receptor was taken from a man between 18 and 29 years old who had mild COVID-19 (a few samples of this study predate the infection). Cell type and time point are not known. The sample was PBMCs or a T cell subset sorted from them (not recorded which). This CDR3 is CSAARSTNEKLFF. The CDR3 bases are TGCAGTGCCGCCAGGTCAACTAATGAAAAACTGTTTTTT.